The 30 T cell receptor beta chains presented below share a single source sample, sequenced in a study of T cells in localized non-small cell lung cancer. Here immunoSEQ multiplex PCR was the method, and the copy in TCRdb shows in-frame clones only, minus some. The data show 15,000 to 20,000 clones, 83% seen once. The sample in question was peripheral blood, obtained before any cancer treatment. Every receptor here comes from a man aged 40-75 years with stage I lung adenocarcinoma.

This clone occurred a few times. V and J are TRBV5-1 and TRBJ1-3; D is ambiguous. The germline V gene encodes CDR1 SGHRS and CDR2 YFSETQ. The V end was cut by 4 bases, the J end by 4 bases, with 12 bases between. This CDR3 is 14 amino acids long. For the CDR3, the DNA is TGCGCCAGCAGCGCCGGGATTGACGGAAACACCATATATTTT. Protein sequence: CASSAGIDGNTIYF.

The rearrangement joins TRBV29-1 to TRBJ2-6; D could derive from TRBD1 or TRBD2 (5 bases each). The CDR3 is 16 residues long. Germline V gene lookup returns CDR1 SQVTM and CDR2 ANQGSEA. V was trimmed by 4 bases and J by 0 bases, leaving 13 bases between them. CDR3 protein: CSVVGQGRSGANVLTF. CDR3 nucleotide sequence: TGCAGCGTTGTAGGGCAGGGACGCTCTGGGGCCAACGTCCTGACTTTC.

The gene calls are TRBV7-9 and TRBJ2-5, with D unclear. The J call may be incorrect, as the DNA end agrees better with TRBJ2-7. The CDR3 totals 12 residues. Looked up from germline, CDR1 is SEHNR and CDR2 is FQNEAQ (reference sequence). CDR3 amino acids: CASSLNSYEQYF. CDR3 DNA: TGTGCCAGCAGCTTAAATTCCTACGAGCAGTACTTC.

This chain connects TRBV19 to TRBJ2-1; 8 nucleotides line up with TRBD1. CDR3 length equals 13 residues. J was trimmed by 9 bases and V by 6 bases; bases with no gene match: 7. The V gene's germline CDR1 is LNHDA and CDR2 SQIVND (reference sequence). CDR3 coding DNA: TGTGCCAGTAGCGGACAGGGTGGGGGTGAGCAGTTCTTC. It encodes CASSGQGGGEQFF.

V usage is TRBV2 and J usage is TRBJ1-2; tentatively, D is TRBD1 (6 bases). This CDR3 spans 12 amino acids. Germline V gene data show CDR1 as SNHLY and CDR2 as FYNNEI. Trimming took 5 bases from V and 5 from J, leaving 9 bases between them. This CDR3 is CASSIQGYGYTF. The CDR3 coding sequence is TGTGCCAGCAGTATACAGGGTTATGGCTACACCTTC.

This chain links TRBV5-1 with TRBJ2-5, with 12 bases fitting TRBD1. V dropped 4 bases and J dropped 4; count of bases not matched to a gene: 5. Germline V lookup: CDR1 SGHRS, CDR2 YFSETQ. CDR3 length: 15 amino acids. This CDR3 reads CASSEGQGAGETQYF. CDR3 sequence (DNA): TGCGCCAGCAGCGAGGGACAGGGGGCGGGAGAGACCCAGTACTTC.

J is TRBJ1-3 and V is TRBV28; TRBD1 might be the D (6 bases). This CDR3 comprises 17 residues. The V and J ends lost 7 bases and 2 bases respectively, with 21 bases between them. Germline loops: CDR1 MDHEN, CDR2 SYDVKM. DNA of the CDR3: TGTGCCAGCACGAAGGGGGACTTCCACGAGGCTGGAAACACCATATATTTT. Protein product: CASTKGDFHEAGNTIYF. The full variable domain, with the rest looked up from reference TRBV28 and TRBJ1-3, is DVKVTQSSRYLVKRTGEKVFLECVQDMDHENMFWYRQDPGLGLRLIYFSYDVKMKEKGDIPEGYSVSREKKERFSLILESASTNQTSMYLCASTKGDFHEAGNTIYFGEGSWLTVV.

The V call is TRBV6-6, the J call TRBJ1-2, with D uncertain. The CDR3 runs 13 residues. V lost 5 bases to trimming and J lost 6 bases, with 13 bases between them. CDR1 is MNHNY and CDR2 is SVGAGI in the germline V gene (reference sequence). The CDR3 reads CASSPDSRDGYTF. The DNA for the CDR3 is TGTGCCAGCAGTCCAGACTCAAGGGATGGCTACACCTTC.

The V gene is TRBV2, the J gene TRBJ2-2; unclear D gene. The length of the CDR3 is 16 residues. The germline gives CDR1 SNHLY, CDR2 FYNNEI. Trimming stripped 6 bases from V and 0 bases from J, with 14 bases between. The CDR3 sequence: CASRTFRVSNTGELFF. The CDR3 bases are TGTGCCAGCAGGACCTTTAGGGTCTCGAACACCGGGGAGCTGTTTTTT.

The chain uses TRBV10-3 and TRBJ2-1; a possible D gene is TRBD1 (8 bases). V shed 8 bases and J shed 4 bases, with 15 bases lying between them. Germline CDR1 reads ENHRY; CDR2 reads SYGVKD. The CDR3 covers 14 residues. The CDR3 nucleotides read TGTGCCATCGCAACAGGGGGGGGGTACAATGAGCAGTTCTTC. Protein sequence: CAIATGGGYNEQFF.

This clone appeared once. This chain links TRBV27 with TRBJ2-1; no clear D. The CDR3 extends over 15 amino acids. The germline V and J ends were trimmed by 7 bases and 2 bases, with 15 bases remaining between them. Looked up from germline, CDR1 is MNHEY and CDR2 is SMNVEV (reference sequence). CDR3 amino acids: CASKPGFTPYNEQFF. The CDR3 region has the DNA TGTGCCAGCAAACCCGGTTTCACGCCCTACAATGAGCAGTTCTTC.

The chain uses TRBV18 and TRBJ2-7; a weak D match, TRBD2 (5 bases). This CDR3 region has 15 residues. V was shortened by 4 bases and J by 2 bases, with 15 bases between the two germline ends. In germline, CDR1 is KGHSH, CDR2 LQKENI. CDR3 sequence: CASSQTSSSAYEQYF. CDR3 in DNA: TGTGCCAGCTCACAAACTAGTTCCAGCGCCTACGAGCAGTACTTC.

This clone has only a few counts. The CDR3 DNA reads as TGTGCCAGCAGTCCGACAGTGCAAAGTGAAGCTTTCTTT. Translating it yields CASSPTVQSEAFF. This rearrangement joins TRBV6-6 to TRBJ1-1; D might be TRBD1 (5 bases). The CDR3 covers 13 residues. Germline lookup yields CDR1 MNHNY and CDR2 SVGAGI (reference sequence). V was pared by 5 bases and J by 7 bases, with 14 bases between.

The chain uses TRBV4-2 and TRBJ2-5; the D gene is possibly TRBD2 (6 bases). CDR1 and CDR2 (germline): LGHNA, YNFKEQ. Trimming stripped 1 base from V and 1 base from J, with 10 bases between. This CDR3 region has 15 residues. DNA of the CDR3: TGTGCCAGCAGCCAAGGAGCGGGTATCCAAGAGACCCAGTACTTC. Translation gives CASSQGAGIQETQYF.

The rearrangement joins TRBV28 to TRBJ1-4; D uncertain. This CDR3 spans 11 amino acids. Germline CDR1 and CDR2: MDHEN and SYDVKM. With 2 bases removed from V and 7 bases from J, the gap between germline ends came to 2 bases. CDR3 sequence (DNA): TGTGCCAGCAGTTTAGGTGAAAAACTGTTTTTT. This gives the protein CASSLGEKLFF.

The DNA for the CDR3 is TGTGCCAGCAGTGAATCGGGGCCGGCGTACACTGAAGCTTTCTTT. This codes for CASSESGPAYTEAFF. The J gene is TRBJ1-1, the V gene TRBV6-1; the D gene is possibly TRBD1 (5 bases). The germline gives CDR1 MNHNS, CDR2 SASEGT. CDR3 size: 15 residues. Trimming removed 2 bases at V and 3 bases at J, with 13 bases between.

This clone was counted between two and nine times. The chain couples TRBV11-2 to TRBJ2-3; 10 nucleotides line up with TRBD2. The V gene end was trimmed by 0 bases and the J gene end by 5 bases; junction bases not matched to a gene: 5. Per the germline V gene, CDR1 is SGHAT and CDR2 is FQNNGV. This CDR3 is built from 16 residues. The CDR3 region has the DNA TGTGCCAGCAGCTTAGATATAGCGGGGGGACGAGATACGCAGTATTTT. Protein sequence: CASSLDIAGGRDTQYF.

This clone was seen a handful of times. The V and J genes are TRBV6-1 and TRBJ2-3; TRBD2 aligns across 13 bases. J was trimmed by 3 bases and V by 7 bases; bases with no gene match: 4. The length of the CDR3 is 15 residues. From germline, CDR1 is MNHNS and CDR2 SASEGT. In nucleotides, the CDR3 is TGTGCCAGCACTACGGGACTAGCGGGGACAGATACGCAGTATTTT. It specifies CASTTGLAGTDTQYF.

This sequence joins TRBV2 and TRBJ2-7; 8 bases match TRBD1. Germline CDR1 is SNHLY and CDR2 is FYNNEI. This CDR3 is built from 12 residues. With 6 bases clipped from V and 6 bases from J, the junction kept 4 bases outside the gene matches. In DNA form, the CDR3 reads TGTGCCAGCAGAACAGGGGGAGGCGAGCAGTACTTC. Amino acids: CASRTGGGEQYF.

The chain combines TRBV7-3 with TRBJ2-3, with D perhaps being TRBD1 or TRBD2 (6 bases each). Trimming shortened V by 1 base and J by 5 bases, and 7 bases separated the two germline ends. Germline V gives CDR1 SGHTA, CDR2 FQGTGA. The CDR3 covers 13 residues. This CDR3 is CASSLKGGDTQYF. The CDR3, as DNA: TGTGCCAGCAGCTTAAAGGGGGGAGATACGCAGTATTTT.

This chain uses TRBV19 with TRBJ2-7, with 8 bases matching TRBD1. The germline gives CDR1 LNHDA, CDR2 SQIVND (reference sequence). The CDR3 is made up of 13 amino acids. V shed 6 bases and J 4 bases; nucleotides not matched to a gene: 5. The CDR3 nucleotides are TGTGCCAGTAGCCGGGACAGGAGTTACGAGCAGTACTTC. Its translation is CASSRDRSYEQYF.

The V gene is TRBV6-6, the J gene TRBJ1-6; possibly TRBD1 for D (6 bases). Germline CDR1 MNHNY, CDR2 SVGAGI (reference sequence). Trimming stripped 8 bases from V and 1 base from J, with 6 bases between. The CDR3 is 13 amino acids. The chain's CDR3 is CASQGSYNSPLHF. DNA for the CDR3: TGTGCCAGCCAGGGGTCCTATAATTCACCCCTCCACTTT.

This chain joins TRBV19 and TRBJ2-5; 8 nucleotides line up with TRBD1. Germline V gene data show CDR1 as LNHDA and CDR2 as SQIVND (reference sequence). V lost 5 bases to trimming and J lost 4 bases; unmatched junction nucleotides: 6. The CDR3 extends over 14 amino acids. In DNA, the CDR3 is TGTGCCAGTAGTTTGGCAGGGGGCCGAGAGACCCAGTACTTC. Encoded protein: CASSLAGGRETQYF.

The chain recombines TRBV28 with TRBJ1-3; D is uncertain. Trimming removed 3 bases from V and 6 bases from J, with 6 bases in between. The CDR3 loop spans 12 amino acids. Germline V gene data show CDR1 as MDHEN and CDR2 as SYDVKM. CDR3 in amino acids: CASSFPENTIYF. CDR3 nucleotide sequence: TGTGCCAGCAGTTTCCCTGAAAACACCATATATTTT.

V usage is TRBV18 and J usage is TRBJ1-1; possibly TRBD1 for D (5 bases). Germline V gene data show CDR1 as KGHSH and CDR2 as LQKENI. Trimming took off 3 bases at V and 8 bases at J, with 10 bases between the two ends. This CDR3 has 12 residues. Here the CDR3 reads CASSPPQGEAFF. DNA of the CDR3: TGTGCCAGCTCACCTCCTCAGGGCGAAGCTTTCTTT.

V gene TRBV7-2 combines with J gene TRBJ1-1; maybe TRBD1 (5 bases). The CDR3 loop spans 14 amino acids. The ends were cut back, 4 bases at V and 4 bases at J, with 13 bases in the middle. The germline gives CDR1 SGHTA, CDR2 FQGNSA. CDR3 residues: CASSYFRGGTEAFF. The DNA of the CDR3 is TGTGCCAGCAGCTACTTTCGGGGGGGCACTGAAGCTTTCTTT.

This chain connects TRBV7-2 to TRBJ2-5, with unresolved D. The V and J ends lost 5 bases and 1 base respectively, with 11 bases between them. CDR1 and CDR2 (germline): SGHTA, FQGNSA. This CDR3 is built from 14 residues. The CDR3 region is CASSPPLLQETQYF. In DNA, the CDR3 is TGTGCCAGCAGCCCTCCCTTACTCCAAGAGACCCAGTACTTC.

This clone was seen a handful of times. The rearrangement joins TRBV7-2 to TRBJ2-6; a weak D match, TRBD1 (7 bases). In germline, CDR1 is SGHTA, CDR2 FQGNSA. This CDR3 is built from 18 residues. Trimming removed 5 bases from V and 2 bases from J, with 19 bases in between. The CDR3 spells CASSGEGGGFAGANVLTF. Written as DNA, the CDR3 is TGTGCCAGCAGCGGCGAAGGAGGGGGCTTCGCTGGGGCCAACGTCCTGACTTTC.

The chain combines TRBV5-8 with TRBJ2-5, with D tentatively TRBD1 or TRBD2 (5 bases each). Germline loops: CDR1 SGHTS, CDR2 YDEGEE. CDR3 length: 13 residues. The ends were cut back, 0 bases at V and 9 bases at J, with 12 bases in the middle. CDR3 in DNA: TGTGCCAGCAGCTTGGTGGGGGACGGGGCCCAGTACTTC. This encodes CASSLVGDGAQYF.

J is TRBJ1-1 and V is TRBV4-3; tentatively, D is TRBD1 (5 bases). This CDR3 is built from 15 residues. With 2 bases removed from V and 4 bases from J, the gap between germline ends came to 14 bases. The germline V gene has CDR1 LGHNA and CDR2 YSLEER. The CDR3 loop reads CASSQYHRGSTEAFF. CDR3 bases: TGCGCCAGCAGCCAATACCATCGGGGCAGCACTGAAGCTTTCTTT.